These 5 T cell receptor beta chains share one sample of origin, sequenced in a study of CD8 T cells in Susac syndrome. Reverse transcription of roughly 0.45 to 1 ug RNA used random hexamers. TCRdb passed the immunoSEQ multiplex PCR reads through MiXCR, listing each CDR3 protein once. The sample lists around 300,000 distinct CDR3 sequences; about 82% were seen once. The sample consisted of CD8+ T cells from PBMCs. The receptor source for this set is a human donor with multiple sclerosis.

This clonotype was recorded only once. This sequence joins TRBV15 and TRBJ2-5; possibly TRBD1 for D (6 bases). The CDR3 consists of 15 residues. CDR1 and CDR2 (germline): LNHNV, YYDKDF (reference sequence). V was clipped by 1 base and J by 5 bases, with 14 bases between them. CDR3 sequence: CATSRARQGSETQYF. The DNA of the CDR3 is TGTGCCACCAGCAGAGCCAGGCAGGGGTCGGAGACCCAGTACTTC.

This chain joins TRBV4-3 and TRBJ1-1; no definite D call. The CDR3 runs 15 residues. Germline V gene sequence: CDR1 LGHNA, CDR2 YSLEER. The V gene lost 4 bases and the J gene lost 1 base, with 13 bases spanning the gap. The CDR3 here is CASSLGRRKNTEAFF. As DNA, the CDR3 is TGCGCCAGCAGCCTGGGAAGGAGGAAGAACACTGAAGCTTTCTTT.

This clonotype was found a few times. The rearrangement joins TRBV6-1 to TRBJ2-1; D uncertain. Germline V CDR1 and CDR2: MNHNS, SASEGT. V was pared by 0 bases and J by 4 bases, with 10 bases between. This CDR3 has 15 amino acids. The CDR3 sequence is CASSEAGPVYNEQFF. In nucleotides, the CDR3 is TGTGCCAGCAGTGAAGCAGGGCCCGTTTACAATGAGCAGTTCTTC.

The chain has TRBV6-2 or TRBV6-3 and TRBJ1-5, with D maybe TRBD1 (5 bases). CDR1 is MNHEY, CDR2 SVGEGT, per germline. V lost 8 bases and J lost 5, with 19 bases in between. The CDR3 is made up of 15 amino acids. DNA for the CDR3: TGTGCCAGCCATGATGTGGGACGGCTAGATCAGCCCCAGCATTTT. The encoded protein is CASHDVGRLDQPQHF.

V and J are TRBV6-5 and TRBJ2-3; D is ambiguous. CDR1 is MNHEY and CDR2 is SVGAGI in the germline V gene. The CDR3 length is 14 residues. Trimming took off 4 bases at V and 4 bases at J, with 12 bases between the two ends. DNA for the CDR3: TGTGCCAGCAGTTTCGTCAAGTACCCAGATACGCAGTATTTT. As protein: CASSFVKYPDTQYF.